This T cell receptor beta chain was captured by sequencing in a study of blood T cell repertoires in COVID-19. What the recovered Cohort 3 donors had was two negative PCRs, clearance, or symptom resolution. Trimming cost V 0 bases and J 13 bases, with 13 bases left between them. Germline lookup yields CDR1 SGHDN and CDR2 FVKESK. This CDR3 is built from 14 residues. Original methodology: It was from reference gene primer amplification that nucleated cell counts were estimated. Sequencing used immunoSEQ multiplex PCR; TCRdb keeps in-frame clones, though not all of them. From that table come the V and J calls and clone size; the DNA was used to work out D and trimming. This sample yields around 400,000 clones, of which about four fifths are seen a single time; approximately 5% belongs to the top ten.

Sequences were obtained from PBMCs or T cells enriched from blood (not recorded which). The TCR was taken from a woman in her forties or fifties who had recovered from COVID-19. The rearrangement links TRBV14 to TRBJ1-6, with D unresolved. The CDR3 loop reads CASSQDLPGSPLHF. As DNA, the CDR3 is TGTGCCAGCAGCCAAGATCTGCCAGGATCCCCCCTCCACTTT.